The 4 T cell receptor beta chains below come from one sample, sequenced in a study of blood T cell repertoires in COVID-19. Clones were sequenced by immunoSEQ multiplex PCR, and TCRdb holds only the in-frame ones, with some missing. The table shows roughly 380,000 clones, with around 87% occurring only once. The sequenced sample was PBMCs or T cells enriched from blood (not recorded which). These receptor sequences come from a man in his thirties or forties who had recovered from COVID-19.

This sequence joins TRBV5-6 and TRBJ2-1; D is uncertain. V dropped 4 bases and J dropped 14 bases, with 13 bases sitting between them. CDR3 size: 11 residues. Germline V gene lookup returns CDR1 SGHDT and CDR2 YYEEEE. The CDR3 spells CASSGNLGEFF. Written as DNA, the CDR3 is TGTGCCAGCAGCGGCAACCTGGGCGAGTTCTTC.

Regarding this clone: Other DNA sequences in this sample translate to the same CDR3. The chain uses TRBV12-3 or TRBV12-4 and TRBJ1-1, with a possible D match to TRBD1 (5 bases). This CDR3 has 13 residues. Trimming cost V 5 bases and J 1 base, with 8 bases left between them. The CDR3 DNA reads TGTGCCAGCAGTCTCACAGGGAACACTGAAGCTTTCTTT. Translation: CASSLTGNTEAFF.

This clone was counted a single time. The chain links TRBV7-2 to TRBJ2-1; a possible D gene is TRBD1 (6 bases). Germline V gene data show CDR1 as SGHTA and CDR2 as FQGNSA. The CDR3 length is 14 residues. Between the trimmed V and J ends, which lost 4 bases and 3 bases, there was a span of 10 bases. This chain's CDR3 is CASSSRTDYNEQFF. The DNA for the CDR3 is TGTGCCAGCAGCTCCCGGACAGACTACAATGAGCAGTTCTTC.

About this clone: In the same sample, other DNA sequences code for this CDR3. The rearrangement links TRBV19 to TRBJ1-1; maybe TRBD1 (5 bases). Trimming took off 5 bases at V and 1 base at J, with 11 bases between the two ends. CDR1 is LNHDA, CDR2 SQIVND, per germline (reference sequence). The CDR3 contains 14 residues. The CDR3 loop reads CASSPGGGNTEAFF. For the CDR3, the DNA is TGTGCCAGTAGTCCAGGCGGGGGGAACACTGAAGCTTTCTTT.